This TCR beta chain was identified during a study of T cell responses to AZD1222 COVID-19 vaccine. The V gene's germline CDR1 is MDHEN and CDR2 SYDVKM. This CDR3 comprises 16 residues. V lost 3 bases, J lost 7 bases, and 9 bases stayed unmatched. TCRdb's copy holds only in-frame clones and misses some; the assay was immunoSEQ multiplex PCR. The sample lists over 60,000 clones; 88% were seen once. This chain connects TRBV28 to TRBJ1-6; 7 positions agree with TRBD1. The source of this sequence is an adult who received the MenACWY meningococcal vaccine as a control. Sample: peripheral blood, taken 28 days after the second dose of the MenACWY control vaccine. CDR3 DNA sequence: TGTGCCAGCAGTTTCGAGGAGGGGGCGGGGAATTCACCCCTCCACTTT. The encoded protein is CASSFEEGAGNSPLHF.